The rows below give T cell receptor beta chains drawn from one sample of a study of tumor-infiltrating lymphocytes in primary liver carcinoma. MiXCR, applied by TCRdb to the multiplex PCR reads, yields one record per CDR3 protein. Among 100,000 to 150,000 distinct CDR3 sequences listed, 60% to 80% were seen once. The sequenced sample was liver tumor tissue from sampling region 3. These receptors were obtained from a woman aged 55-75 years with primary liver carcinoma and hepatitis B virus infection. Each CDR3 is given with its conserved first and last residue. The D gene is left open where the match is weak. Size values are once, few and many counts, or a class for expanded clones, and some rows have none.

J gene	V gene	D gene	clone size	CDR3 protein	CDR3 DNA
TRBJ2-1	TRBV11-3	.	once	CASSLGVRTLINEQFF	TGTGCCAGCAGCTTAGGTGTCAGAACTCTGATAAATGAGCAGTTCTTC
TRBJ2-3	TRBV10-2	.	many	CASRLESGSDTDTQYF	TGCGCCAGCAGGTTGGAGTCGGGATCGGACACAGATACGCAGTATTTT
TRBJ2-2	TRBV11-2	.	.	CASSRGVGVQTRELFF	TGTGCCAGCAGCCGCGGCGTGGGGGTTCAGACCAGGGAGCTGTTTTTT
TRBJ2-6	TRBV4-1	.	.	CISSQDRRGTGANVLTF	TGCATCAGCAGCCAAGATCGTAGAGGGACTGGGGCCAACGTCCTGACTTTC
TRBJ1-2	TRBV11-2	.	many	CASTRPWGGGSGYTF	TGTGCCAGCACGCGTCCGTGGGGGGGAGGCAGTGGCTACACCTTC
TRBJ2-5	TRBV5-1	.	.	CASTSDGGGTQYF	TGCGCCAGCACCTCGGACGGAGGGGGGACACAGTACTTC
TRBJ2-3	TRBV29-1	TRBD2	.	CGVKGLAVYTDTQYF	TGCGGCGTTAAGGGGCTAGCGGTCTACACAGATACGCAGTATTTT
TRBJ1-3	TRBV6-1	.	many	CASSRRGFWSGNTIYF	TGTGCCAGCAGTCGGCGGGGGTTTTGGTCTGGAAACACCATATATTTT
TRBJ2-7	TRBV6-1	.	.	CASGQHSYEEYF	TGCGCCAGCGGACAGCACTCCTACGAGGAGTACTTC
TRBJ2-3	TRBV6-6	TRBD2	many	CASVSGRAADTQYF	TGTGCCAGCGTTAGCGGGAGGGCCGCAGATACGCAGTATTTT
TRBJ2-1	TRBV29-1	.	.	CSVDLEGWGNEQFF	TGCAGCGTTGACCTGGAAGGTTGGGGTAATGAGCAGTTCTTC
TRBJ2-1	TRBV11-2	.	.	CASSLEMRMPYNEQFF	TGTGCCAGTAGCTTAGAAATGAGAATGCCCTATAATGAGCAGTTCTTC
TRBJ2-7	TRBV29-1	.	.	CSVSWTVTADQYF	TGCAGCGTGTCCTGGACAGTGACTGCCGACCAGTACTTC
TRBJ2-1	TRBV12-3/TRBV12-4	TRBD2	many	CASTRGLAGFNEQFF	TGTGCCAGCACCCGCGGACTAGCGGGCTTCAATGAGCAGTTCTTC
TRBJ2-6	TRBV6-5	.	.	CASSYSMGACGANVLAF	TGTGCCAGCAGTTACTCGATGGGGGCGTGTGGGGCCAACGTCCTGGCTTTC
TRBJ1-1	TRBV11-2	.	.	CVSRTLGDTEAIF	TGTGTCAGCAGAACCCTAGGGGACACAGAAGCTATCTTT
TRBJ1-1	TRBV30	.	.	CAWSGESSTEAFF	TGTGCCTGGAGTGGGGAGAGCAGCACTGAAGCTTTCTTT
TRBJ2-5	TRBV7-9	.	.	CASSQPGTRETQYF	TGTGCCAGCAGCCAACCGGGAACCCGGGAGACCCAGTACTTC
TRBJ2-1	TRBV5-1	TRBD1	.	CASSQLGTGGYNEQFF	TGCGCCAGCAGTCAACTGGGGACAGGGGGCTACAATGAGCAGTTCTTC
TRBJ2-1	TRBV10-3	TRBD2	many	CAINEGREPGGGNEQFF	TGTGCCATCAACGAGGGCCGAGAGCCGGGAGGGGGCAATGAGCAGTTCTTC